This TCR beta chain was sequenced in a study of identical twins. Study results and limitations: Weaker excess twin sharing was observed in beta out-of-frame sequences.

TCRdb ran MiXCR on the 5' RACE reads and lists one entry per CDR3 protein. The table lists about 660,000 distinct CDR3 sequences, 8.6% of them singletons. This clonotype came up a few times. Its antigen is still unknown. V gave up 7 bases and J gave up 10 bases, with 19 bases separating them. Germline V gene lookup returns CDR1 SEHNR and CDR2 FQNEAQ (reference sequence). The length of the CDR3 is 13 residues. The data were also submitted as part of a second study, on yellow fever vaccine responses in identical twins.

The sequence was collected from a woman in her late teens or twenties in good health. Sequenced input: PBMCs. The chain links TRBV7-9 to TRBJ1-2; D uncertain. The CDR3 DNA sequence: TGTGCCAGCACCCGAGAGGGTCAGCCAAACTACACCTTC. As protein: CASTREGQPNYTF.